These T cell receptor beta chains were read from a single sample in a study of Graves' ophthalmopathy and Graves' hyperthyroidism. Each CDR3 protein is one row after TCRdb ran MiXCR on the multiplex PCR reads. The sample has around 51,000 distinct CDR3 sequences, 50% to 65% seen once. The sample taken for sequencing was peripheral blood. These TCRs come from an adult man with Graves' ophthalmopathy. Both conserved end residues are part of each CDR3. D genes are given only for firm matches. The size of a clone is reported for some rows only, either as once, few or many, or as a class for expanded clones.

clone_size,d_call,j_call,cdr3_length,v_call,cdr3_aa,cdr3_nt
many,.,TRBJ1-2,13,TRBV6-6,CASSSKAGYGYTF,TGTGCCAGCAGTAGCAAAGCAGGCTATGGCTACACCTTC
medium-sized,.,TRBJ1-2,15,TRBV25-1,CASSDARHSNYGYTF,TGTGCCAGCAGCGACGCTCGACATTCTAACTATGGCTACACCTTC
many,.,TRBJ1-2,14,TRBV3-1,CASSQGNGEYGYTF,TGTGCCAGCAGCCAGGGTAACGGGGAGTATGGCTACACCTTC
.,TRBD1,TRBJ2-7,13,TRBV19,CASADRGSYEQYF,TGTGCCAGCGCCGACAGGGGGAGCTACGAGCAGTACTTC
.,TRBD1,TRBJ2-7,14,TRBV2,CASSDRRNTGEQYF,TGTGCCAGCTCGGACAGGCGGAACACCGGGGAGCAGTACTTC
.,.,TRBJ1-5,18,TRBV6-2/TRBV6-3,CASSYSTRGGNFNQPQHF,TGTGCCAGCAGTTACTCCACAAGGGGAGGGAACTTCAATCAGCCCCAGCATTTT
.,.,TRBJ2-3,16,TRBV30,CAWRRGQLTGADTQYF,TGTGCCTGGCGGAGGGGCCAACTGACTGGGGCAGATACGCAGTATTTT
.,.,TRBJ1-5,11,TRBV20-1,CNRQVGQPQHF,TGCAATCGACAGGTAGGTCAGCCCCAGCATTTT
.,TRBD1,TRBJ1-2,13,TRBV29-1,CNYGQGMNYGYTF,TGCAATTACGGACAGGGCATGAACTATGGCTACACCTTC
.,.,TRBJ2-3,15,TRBV5-1,CASSRSVGLTDTQYF,TGTGCCAGCAGCCGGTCGGTCGGGCTCACAGATACGCAGTATTTT
medium-sized,.,TRBJ1-2,13,TRBV7-9,CASGEGQGYGYTF,TGTGCCAGCGGGGAAGGACAAGGCTATGGCTACACCTTC
.,.,TRBJ2-1,15,TRBV6-5,CASSYSGLSYIGQFF,TGTGCCAGCAGCTATAGCGGACTCTCCTACATTGGGCAGTTCTTC
.,TRBD1,TRBJ1-3,15,TRBV7-6,CASSIGTGGGNTIYF,TGTGCCAGCAGCATCGGGACAGGTGGAGGAAACACCATATATTTT
medium-sized,.,TRBJ2-7,12,TRBV29-1,CSVRQGAYEQYF,TGCAGCGTTCGGCAGGGCGCCTACGAGCAGTACTTC
.,.,TRBJ2-4,19,TRBV27,CASSSPRFGDGYSKNIQYF,TGTGCCAGCAGTTCACCCAGGTTTGGTGATGGTTATTCGAAAAACATTCAGTACTTC
.,TRBD1,TRBJ2-7,16,TRBV14,CASGQPETGGTKGQYF,TGTGCCAGCGGCCAGCCTGAGACAGGGGGTACGAAAGGGCAGTACTTC
many,TRBD2,TRBJ2-5,18,TRBV6-6,CASSYSLTSGANQETQYF,TGTGCCAGCAGTTACTCTCTGACTAGCGGGGCCAACCAAGAGACCCAGTACTTC
.,TRBD1,TRBJ2-1,14,TRBV5-1,CASSGGQGALEQFF,TGCGCCAGCAGCGGGGGACAGGGGGCCCTTGAGCAGTTCTTC
many,.,TRBJ2-7,15,TRBV20-1,CSASPYGTTGYEQYF,TGCAGTGCTAGCCCCTACGGGACGACCGGCTACGAGCAGTACTTC
few,.,TRBJ2-1,15,TRBV29-1,CSVERSGSSYNEQFF,TGCAGCGTGGAGCGGAGTGGAAGCTCCTACAATGAGCAGTTCTTC
once,.,TRBJ1-2,15,TRBV5-4,CASSLAGNWGYGYTF,TGTGCCAGCAGCTTGGCCGGGAACTGGGGCTATGGCTACACCTTC
medium-sized,.,TRBJ1-5,12,TRBV29-1,CSVRADNQPQHF,TGCAGCGTTCGGGCAGACAATCAGCCCCAGCATTTT
.,TRBD1,TRBJ2-5,15,TRBV15,CATSRKTQGIETQYF,TGTGCCACCAGCCGAAAAACACAGGGGATCGAGACCCAGTACTTC
.,TRBD2,TRBJ2-5,14,TRBV20-1,CSARQPSGRETQYF,TGCAGTGCTAGACAGCCTAGCGGGAGAGAGACCCAGTACTTC
many,TRBD2,TRBJ2-5,14,TRBV4-1,CASSPRAGVETQYF,TGCGCCAGCAGCCCTCGAGCGGGAGTAGAGACCCAGTACTTC
.,.,TRBJ2-5,13,TRBV20-1,CSAPRAAGKTQYF,TGCAGTGCCCCCCGCGCGGCAGGGAAGACCCAGTACTTC